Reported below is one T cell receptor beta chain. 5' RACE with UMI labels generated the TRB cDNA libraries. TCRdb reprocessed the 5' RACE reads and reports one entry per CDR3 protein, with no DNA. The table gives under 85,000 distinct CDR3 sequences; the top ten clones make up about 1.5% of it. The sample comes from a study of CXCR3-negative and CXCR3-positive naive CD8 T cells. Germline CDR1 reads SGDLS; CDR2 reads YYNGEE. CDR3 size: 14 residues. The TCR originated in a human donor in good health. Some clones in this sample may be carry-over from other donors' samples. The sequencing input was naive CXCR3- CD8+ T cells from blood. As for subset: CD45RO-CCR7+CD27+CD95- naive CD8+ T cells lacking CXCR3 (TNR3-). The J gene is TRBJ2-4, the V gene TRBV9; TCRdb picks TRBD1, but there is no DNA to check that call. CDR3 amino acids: CASSAGVGKNIQYF.